A single sample gave rise to the 22 T cell receptor beta chains below, sequenced in a study of cytomegalovirus exposure and HLA in healthy donors. PCR was performed using 60 Vbeta and 13 Jbeta primers. Using immunoSEQ multiplex PCR, the repertoire was profiled, and TCRdb retains in-frame clones only, with some absent. The sample includes about 130,000 clones, roughly 70% of them seen just once. The sample taken for sequencing was PBMCs. The receptor set was obtained from a woman in her thirties or forties in good health and CMV-seropositive.

This clone was detected a few times. The V call is TRBV28, the J call TRBJ1-2; 8 nucleotides line up with TRBD1. This CDR3 contains 15 residues. Germline-derived CDR1 and CDR2 are MDHEN and SYDVKM. Trimming cost V 4 bases and J 4 bases; bases outside gene matches: 8. Here the CDR3 reads CASSYTTGALYGYTF. DNA for the CDR3: TGTGCCAGCAGTTATACGACAGGGGCTCTCTATGGCTACACCTTC.

This clone has just one count. The chain recombines TRBV18 with TRBJ1-2; no firm D call. The ends were cut back, 4 bases at V and 2 bases at J, with 11 bases in the middle. The germline CDR1 and CDR2 sequences are KGHSH and LQKENI. The CDR3 loop spans 14 amino acids. CDR3 region: CASSRGETNYGYTF. CDR3 sequence (DNA): TGTGCCAGCTCACGTGGGGAGACCAACTATGGCTACACCTTC.

The DNA for the CDR3 is TGTGCCAGCAGGTCCTCGGGACTAGCGGGGGGGACCGGGGAGCTGTTTTTT. Translated: CASRSSGLAGGTGELFF. The V gene is TRBV5-4, the J gene TRBJ2-2; 16 nucleotides line up with TRBD2. Germline CDR1 SGHNT, CDR2 YYREEE (reference sequence). CDR3 length equals 17 residues. V lost 5 bases to trimming and J lost 5 bases; unmatched junction nucleotides: 6.

The rearrangement links TRBV28 to TRBJ1-2; 8 bases match TRBD1. J gave up 8 bases and V 8 bases, and 13 bases lay outside the gene matches. Germline V gives CDR1 MDHEN, CDR2 SYDVKM. CDR3 size: 14 residues. CDR3 coding DNA: TGTGCCAGCCGACCTGGACAGGGAGCGCGAGGCTACACCTTC. Residues: CASRPGQGARGYTF.

This chain uses TRBV28 with TRBJ1-2; 9 positions match TRBD1. The germline CDR1 and CDR2 sequences are MDHEN and SYDVKM. Trimming took 6 bases from V and 7 from J; bases not matched to a gene: 9. This CDR3 has 14 amino acids. In DNA, the CDR3 is TGTGCCAGCAGGCCCCCCGGGACAGGGTCTGGCTACACCTTC. This translates into CASRPPGTGSGYTF.

This rearrangement joins TRBV28 to TRBJ2-7; possible D gene TRBD1, 5 bases. This CDR3 comprises 14 residues. CDR1 and CDR2 (germline): MDHEN, SYDVKM. Trimming took 0 bases from V and 5 from J, leaving 11 bases between them. Here the CDR3 DNA reads TGTGCCAGCAGTTTATGGGACAAAGACAACGAGCAGTACTTC. Translation: CASSLWDKDNEQYF.

This chain uses TRBV21-1 with TRBJ2-7; TRBD1, the table's D call, was not compared with the DNA. TRBV21-1 constitutes a pseudogene. The length of the CDR3 is 15 residues. The CDR3 DNA reads TGTGCCAGCAGCGTTCCCGGGACAGGGATCTACGAGCAGTACTTC. Its protein is CASSVPGTGIYEQYF.

This chain links TRBV5-1 with TRBJ2-3, with D tentatively TRBD2 (6 bases). Looked up from germline, CDR1 is SGHRS and CDR2 is YFSETQ. The CDR3 has 14 amino acids. Trimming shortened V by 6 bases and J by 9 bases, and 20 bases separated the two germline ends. The CDR3 protein is CASNAGRPGGTQYF. CDR3 coding DNA: TGCGCCAGCAACGCGGGACGGCCAGGAGGGACGCAGTATTTT.

This rearrangement joins TRBV27 to TRBJ1-2, with D hard to call. Germline-derived CDR1 and CDR2 are MNHEY and SMNVEV (reference sequence). V lost 11 bases and J 8 bases, leaving 18 bases between the germline ends. CDR3 length: 12 amino acids. The CDR3 bases are TGTGCCCGCTTTCAGGCAGGTCCCGGCTACACCTTC. Translating it yields CARFQAGPGYTF.

The CDR3 here is CASNQAGTNEKLFF. In DNA, the CDR3 is TGTGCCAGCAACCAGGCGGGGACTAATGAAAAACTGTTTTTT. This chain connects TRBV28 to TRBJ1-4; unclear D gene. The CDR3 is made up of 14 amino acids. Per germline, CDR1 MDHEN and CDR2 SYDVKM. With 7 bases removed from V and 2 bases from J, the gap between germline ends came to 11 bases.

J is TRBJ2-3 and V is TRBV5-1, with D tentatively TRBD1 (5 bases). CDR1 is SGHRS and CDR2 is YFSETQ in the germline V gene. With 0 bases removed from V and 3 bases from J, the gap between germline ends came to 17 bases. The CDR3 loop spans 17 amino acids. CDR3 in DNA: TGCGCCAGCAGCTTGGCCGTAGGGGATTCACGTACAGATACGCAGTATTTT. This translates into CASSLAVGDSRTDTQYF.

The rearrangement uses TRBV19 and TRBJ1-1; TRBD1 matches 7 bases. Germline trimming cut 4 bases from V and 10 bases from J; bases unmatched to any gene: 6. The germline V gene encodes CDR1 LNHDA and CDR2 SQIVND (reference sequence). There are 12 residues in the CDR3. Here the CDR3 reads CASSKTTGTAFF. The CDR3 DNA is TGTGCCAGTAGTAAAACGACAGGGACAGCTTTCTTT. Supplemented by reference TRBV19 and TRBJ1-1, the full variable domain reads DGGITQSPKYLFRKEGQNVTLSCEQNLNHDAMYWYRQDPGQGLRLIYYSQIVNDFQKGDIAEGYSVSREKKESFPLTVTSAQKNPTAFYLCASSKTTGTAFFGQGTRLTVV.

This chain links TRBV28 with TRBJ1-1; no clear D gene. The V end lost 2 bases, the J end lost 2 bases, and 9 bases lay between the germline ends. Per the germline V gene, CDR1 is MDHEN and CDR2 is SYDVKM. This CDR3 contains 14 residues. CDR3 loop: CASSLGGVNTEAFF. The CDR3 DNA follows: TGTGCCAGCAGTTTAGGCGGGGTAAACACTGAAGCTTTCTTT.

The chain couples TRBV5-4 to TRBJ1-1; 10 nucleotides agree with TRBD1. The CDR3 is 15 amino acids. CDR1 and CDR2 from the germline V gene are SGHNT and YYREEE (reference sequence). Trimming removed 0 bases from V and 4 bases from J; junction bases left unmatched: 3. The CDR3 bases are TGTGCCAGCAGCTTGGGTGGGACAGGGGCCACTGAAGCTTTCTTT. As protein: CASSLGGTGATEAFF.

In its sample, this clone was seen a few times. The chain combines TRBV6-5 with TRBJ1-1; D call uncertain. This CDR3 region has 13 residues. CDR1 is MNHEY, CDR2 SVGAGI, per germline. V lost 6 bases and J lost 1, with 9 bases in between. The CDR3 DNA reads TGTGCCAGCAGACAACATGGGAACACTGAAGCTTTCTTT. It translates to CASRQHGNTEAFF.

CDR3 nucleotide sequence: TGTGCCAGCAGCTTGGGCCTCGACAGGGGGCGCGGGGAAAAACTGTTTTTT. Translated: CASSLGLDRGRGEKLFF. J is TRBJ1-4 and V is TRBV5-8; 10 bases fit TRBD1. The trim removed 0 bases at V and 8 bases at J, leaving 10 bases unmatched. The CDR3 is 17 amino acids. Germline CDR1 and CDR2: SGHTS and YDEGEE.

Worth noting for this clone: Additional DNA sequences in this sample encode the identical CDR3. The V and J genes are TRBV18 and TRBJ1-4, with D uncertain. The V gene's germline CDR1 is KGHSH and CDR2 LQKENI. The CDR3 has 12 amino acids. Trimming took 4 bases from V and 8 from J, leaving 8 bases between them. In nucleotides, the CDR3 is TGTGCCAGCTCACTCGGAGGGGAAAAACTGTTTTTT. Protein sequence: CASSLGGEKLFF. Full variable domain (rest looked up from reference TRBV18 and TRBJ1-4): NAGVMQNPRHLVRRRGQEARLRCSPMKGHSHVYWYRQLPEEGLKFMVYLQKENIIDESGMPKERFSAEFPKEGPSILRIQQVVRGDSAAYFCASSLGGEKLFFGSGTQLSVL.

V gene TRBV18 combines with J gene TRBJ1-3, with TRBD1 identical over 11 bases. From germline, CDR1 is KGHSH and CDR2 LQKENI. With 2 bases clipped from V and 0 bases from J, the junction kept 0 bases outside the gene matches. The CDR3 runs to 16 residues. For the CDR3, the DNA is TGTGCCAGCTCACCAGGGACAGGGGGCTCTGGAAACACCATATATTTT. This encodes CASSPGTGGSGNTIYF.

The chain carries TRBV7-2 and TRBJ2-7; TRBD1 agrees at 8 bases. Germline V gene sequence: CDR1 SGHTA, CDR2 FQGNSA. The junction had 6 bases not matched to a gene; V was cut back by 6 bases and J by 2 bases. This CDR3 contains 14 residues. The CDR3 DNA follows: TGTGCCAGCAGACCGGGACAGGTCCCCTACGAGCAGTACTTC. Translation: CASRPGQVPYEQYF.

This rearrangement joins TRBV4-3 to TRBJ1-1; D unclear. V shed 0 bases and J shed 1 base, with 9 bases lying between them. The CDR3 has 15 residues. In germline, CDR1 is LGHNA, CDR2 YSLEER. CDR3 in amino acids: CASSQDTATNTEAFF. The CDR3 DNA is TGCGCCAGCAGCCAAGATACAGCAACGAACACTGAAGCTTTCTTT.

The chain combines TRBV19 with TRBJ2-7; 11 bases map to TRBD2. The CDR3 has 17 residues. CDR1 LNHDA and CDR2 SQIVND come from the germline V gene (reference sequence). The V and J ends lost 6 bases and 0 bases, in that order; junction bases with no gene match: 10. CDR3 sequence (DNA): TGTGCCAGTAGCGGTGGACTAGCGGGTGTCCGCTCCTACGAGCAGTACTTC. Translation gives CASSGGLAGVRSYEQYF.

This rearrangement joins TRBV7-3 to TRBJ1-1; 9 bases match TRBD1. The CDR3 loop spans 17 amino acids. V gave up 5 bases and J gave up 6 bases; unmatched junction bases: 16. Germline values: CDR1 SGHTA, CDR2 FQGTGA. CDR3 loop: CASSAKPGQGGSSEAFF. In DNA, the CDR3 is TGTGCCAGCAGCGCTAAACCGGGACAGGGCGGATCGTCTGAAGCTTTCTTT. Based on the CDR3 plus reference TRBV7-3 and TRBJ1-1, the full variable domain is GAGVSQTPSNKVTEKGKYVELRCDPISGHTALYWYRQSLGQGPEFLIYFQGTGAADDSGLPNDRFFAVRPEGSVSTLKIQRTERGDSAVYLCASSAKPGQGGSSEAFFGQGTRLTVV.